These 30 T cell receptor beta chains were all obtained from the same sample, sequenced in a study of shared clonotypes between healthy human individuals. The method was immunoSEQ multiplex PCR; TCRdb's version includes in-frame clones alone and lacks a portion of them. The sample shows about 960,000 clones, less than 85% of them seen only once. Input material: memory CD4+ T cells sorted from blood. Subset given: CD45RA-negative fraction. The receptors were sampled from a young man in good health.

As DNA, the CDR3 is TGTGCCAGCAGGGAGATAGCGGGACGTCGCGAGCAGTACTTC. It encodes CASREIAGRREQYF. V usage is TRBV7-2 and J usage is TRBJ2-5; 8 bases fit TRBD2. The end of the DNA is better explained by TRBJ2-7, so the J call may be wrong. CDR1 is SGHTA and CDR2 is FQGNSA in the germline V gene. This CDR3 has 14 amino acids.

The rearrangement links TRBV5-1 to TRBJ2-1; TRBD2 agrees at 7 bases. Germline loops: CDR1 SGHRS, CDR2 YFSETQ. The ends lost 0 bases at V and 4 bases at J; junction bases unmatched: 4. The CDR3 extends over 15 amino acids. CDR3 in amino acids: CASSLAAGEYNEQFF. As DNA, the CDR3 is TGCGCCAGCAGCTTGGCGGCGGGAGAGTACAATGAGCAGTTCTTC.

This chain joins TRBV29-1 and TRBJ1-1; no firm D call. This CDR3 has 15 amino acids. Per germline, CDR1 SQVTM and CDR2 ANQGSEA. V dropped 0 bases and J dropped 5 bases, with 16 bases sitting between them. The CDR3 here is CSVEDWPSESTEAFF. CDR3 sequence (DNA): TGCAGCGTTGAAGATTGGCCCTCAGAGTCGACTGAAGCTTTCTTT.

CDR3 residues: CASSLTDLGQPQHF. The CDR3 region has the DNA TGTGCCAGCAGCTTAACGGATTTGGGTCAGCCCCAGCATTTT. The chain has TRBV7-6 and TRBJ1-5; D not resolved. CDR1 is SGHVS, CDR2 FNYEAQ, per germline. The germline V and J ends were trimmed by 2 bases and 6 bases, with 11 bases remaining between them. The CDR3 contains 14 residues.

The chain carries TRBV30 and TRBJ2-7; D is possibly TRBD1 or TRBD2 (6 bases each). CDR1 GTSNPN and CDR2 SVGIG come from the germline V gene (reference sequence). CDR3 length equals 13 residues. The V end was cut by 5 bases, the J end by 9 bases, with 20 bases between. As DNA, the CDR3 is TGTGCCTGGGGGACGGGGGACACTACGAGGCAGTACTTC. Amino acid sequence: CAWGTGDTTRQYF.

The V gene is TRBV12-2, the J gene TRBJ2-5; the DNA was not compared with TRBD1, the D call given in the table. TRBV12-2 constitutes a pseudogene. The CDR3 has 16 amino acids. CDR3 amino acids: CASRLAGSGSQGAQYF. The CDR3 DNA reads as TGTGCAAGTCGCTTAGCGGGGTCCGGGTCACAAGGGGCCCAGTACTTC.

The V gene is TRBV7-6, the J gene TRBJ1-2; no clear D gene. Germline V CDR1 and CDR2: SGHVS, FNYEAQ. This CDR3 has 13 amino acids. V lost 4 bases, J lost 10 bases, and 16 bases lay in between. In nucleotides, the CDR3 is TGTGCCAGCAGCTCCGATGGGATAGCGGTCTACACCTTC. Translating it yields CASSSDGIAVYTF.

The count of this clone is one. V gene TRBV7-9 combines with J gene TRBJ2-7, with 10 nucleotides matching TRBD1. The CDR3 is 15 amino acids. J gave up 2 bases and V 5 bases, and 6 bases lay outside the gene matches. In germline, CDR1 is SEHNR, CDR2 FQNEAQ (reference sequence). The CDR3 here is CASSPSTGGTYEQYF. In nucleotides, the CDR3 is TGTGCCAGCAGCCCCTCGACAGGGGGCACCTACGAGCAGTACTTC.

This clone appeared a few times. The chain couples TRBV5-4 to TRBJ2-3; the match to TRBD2 covers 10 bases. The CDR3 runs 15 residues. Trimming at V came to 4 bases and at J to 2 bases, leaving 4 bases not matched to a gene. Germline loops: CDR1 SGHNT, CDR2 YYREEE (reference sequence). The DNA for the CDR3 is TGTGCCAGCAGCGCAACTAGCGGGGTCACAGATACGCAGTATTTT. Amino acid sequence: CASSATSGVTDTQYF.

V usage is TRBV30 and J usage is TRBJ1-2; 7 bases are a match to TRBD1. Germline V gene data show CDR1 as GTSNPN and CDR2 as SVGIG (reference sequence). The CDR3 loop spans 15 amino acids. V dropped 0 bases and J dropped 5; count of bases not matched to a gene: 9. The CDR3 is CAWSVQDRELYGYTF. The CDR3 DNA reads TGTGCCTGGAGTGTACAAGACAGGGAGTTGTATGGCTACACCTTC.

Only one count was recorded for this clone. The chain employs TRBV7-9 and TRBJ1-4, with D unresolved. This CDR3 comprises 14 residues. CDR1 and CDR2 from the germline V gene are SEHNR and FQNEAQ (reference sequence). Between the trimmed V and J ends, which lost 4 bases and 6 bases, there was a span of 12 bases. The chain's CDR3 is CASSSSQVDEKLFF. As DNA, the CDR3 is TGTGCCAGCAGCTCGTCCCAGGTAGATGAAAAACTGTTTTTT.

The chain employs TRBV28 and TRBJ2-2; TRBD1 is a possible D gene (6 bases). CDR3 size: 14 residues. CDR1 and CDR2 (germline): MDHEN, SYDVKM. The CDR3 sequence: CGLRGRTGTGELFF. The CDR3 nucleotides are TGTGGCCTACGCGGCCGAACAGGGACCGGGGAGCTGTTTTTT. The full variable domain, in which reference TRBV28 and TRBJ2-2 provide the parts outside the CDR3, is DVKVTQSSRYLVKRTGEKVFLECVQDMDHENMFWYRQDPGLGLRLIYFSYDVKMKEKGDIPEGYSVSREKKERFSLILESASTNQTSMYLCGLRGRTGTGELFFGEGSRLTVL.

The genes are TRBV6-5 and TRBJ2-1, with a weak D call TRBD1 (5 bases). Per the germline V gene, CDR1 is MNHEY and CDR2 is SVGAGI. The CDR3 extends over 14 amino acids. Trimming took off 6 bases at V and 7 bases at J, with 16 bases between the two ends. The CDR3 is CASSRSYDSNEQFF. Written as DNA, the CDR3 is TGTGCCAGCAGCCGCTCCTATGACAGTAATGAGCAGTTCTTC.

This chain links TRBV5-4 with TRBJ2-1; D might be TRBD1 (6 bases). V gave up 0 bases and J gave up 2 bases, with 9 bases separating them. The germline V gene encodes CDR1 SGHNT and CDR2 YYREEE (reference sequence). The CDR3 length is 15 residues. The CDR3 reads CASSLAAGAYNEQFF. In DNA form, the CDR3 reads TGTGCCAGCAGCTTGGCCGCAGGGGCCTACAATGAGCAGTTCTTC.

A single count supports this clone. In DNA form, the CDR3 reads TGTGCCAGTAGTATCTCGGTCTACGACTCCGAGCAGTACTTC. Its protein is CASSISVYDSEQYF. V and J are TRBV19 and TRBJ2-7, with D unresolved. In germline, CDR1 is LNHDA, CDR2 SQIVND (reference sequence). Deletions cut 3 bases from V and 6 bases from J, with 15 bases between. The CDR3 extends over 14 amino acids. The complete variable domain, with remaining parts taken from reference TRBV19 and TRBJ2-7, reads DGGITQSPKYLFRKEGQNVTLSCEQNLNHDAMYWYRQDPGQGLRLIYYSQIVNDFQKGDIAEGYSVSREKKESFPLTVTSAQKNPTAFYLCASSISVYDSEQYFGPGTRLTVT.

This sequence joins TRBV30 and TRBJ2-2, with 8 bases fitting TRBD1. CDR3 length: 17 residues. V gave up 4 bases and J gave up 4 bases; unmatched junction bases: 14. CDR1 is GTSNPN and CDR2 is SVGIG in the germline V gene (reference sequence). The CDR3 coding sequence is TGTGCCTGGACCCCCCACAGGGGGTCCGGGTTCACCGGGGAGCTGTTTTTT. This sequence encodes CAWTPHRGSGFTGELFF.

The V gene is TRBV19, the J gene TRBJ2-7; 15 bases fit TRBD2. Germline values: CDR1 LNHDA, CDR2 SQIVND (reference sequence). The J segment lost 9 bases and the V segment lost 3 bases, leaving 9 bases of the junction unmatched. The CDR3 has 16 amino acids. CDR3 amino acids: CASSMSAGTSGGSQYF. The CDR3 DNA reads TGTGCCAGTAGTATGTCGGCGGGGACTAGCGGGGGGTCGCAGTACTTC.

The chain employs TRBV30 and TRBJ1-5; D unclear. Trimming stripped 2 bases from V and 1 base from J, with 15 bases between. This CDR3 comprises 16 residues. Germline CDR1 reads GTSNPN; CDR2 reads SVGIG (reference sequence). For the CDR3, the DNA is TGTGCCTGGAGTACAAGATCGGCGGGGAGCAATCAGCCCCAGCATTTT. Translation: CAWSTRSAGSNQPQHF.

As for this clone: The same CDR3 also results from other DNA sequences found in this sample. This sequence joins TRBV18 and TRBJ1-5; D is unresolved. Germline V gene data show CDR1 as KGHSH and CDR2 as LQKENI. V was pared by 3 bases and J by 0 bases, with 6 bases between. The CDR3 has 14 amino acids. DNA for the CDR3: TGTGCCAGCTCACCTGGGTATAGCAATCAGCCCCAGCATTTT. Translation gives CASSPGYSNQPQHF.

This clone was counted between two and nine times. The J gene is TRBJ1-1, the V gene TRBV29-1, with 8 bases fitting TRBD1. CDR3 length: 12 amino acids. The V gene's germline CDR1 is SQVTM and CDR2 ANQGSEA. The J segment lost 5 bases and the V segment lost 7 bases, leaving 6 bases of the junction unmatched. CDR3 region: CSGGTGTTEAFF. DNA for the CDR3: TGCAGCGGCGGGACAGGCACGACTGAAGCTTTCTTT.

This clone was picked up many times. One end of the junction is discordant with germline, which a read error may explain. V is TRBV7-7 and J is TRBJ2-2, with D perhaps TRBD2 (6 bases). CDR1 SSHAT and CDR2 FNYEAQ come from the germline V gene (reference sequence). This CDR3 spans 14 amino acids. The CDR3: CASSQYGGTGELFF. In nucleotides, the CDR3 is TGTGCTAGCAGCCAATACGGGGGCACCGGGGAGCTGTTTTTT.

The J gene is TRBJ1-6, the V gene TRBV7-2; D is perhaps TRBD1 (6 bases). In germline, CDR1 is SGHTA, CDR2 FQGNSA. Trimming left V 3 bases short and J 4 bases short, with 10 bases between. CDR3 length equals 15 residues. This CDR3 is CASSFLGQYNSPLHF. The CDR3 DNA reads as TGTGCCAGCAGCTTCCTTGGACAGTATAATTCACCCCTCCACTTT.

CDR3: CASSHGTENSPLHF. The CDR3 DNA reads as TGTGCCAGCAGCCACGGGACAGAAAATTCACCCCTCCACTTT. This chain uses TRBV7-3 with TRBJ1-6, with 7 bases lining up with TRBD1. V dropped 5 bases and J dropped 7; count of bases not matched to a gene: 5. The germline CDR1 and CDR2 sequences are SGHTA and FQGTGA. This CDR3 comprises 14 residues.

The chain couples TRBV5-1 to TRBJ2-2; 8 bases line up with TRBD1. The CDR3 is made up of 16 amino acids. Germline V CDR1 and CDR2: SGHRS, YFSETQ. With 2 bases clipped from V and 4 bases from J, the junction kept 7 bases outside the gene matches. In DNA form, the CDR3 reads TGCGCCAGCAGCTTTGGACAGGGTAGTGGCACCGGGGAGCTGTTTTTT. Translating it yields CASSFGQGSGTGELFF.

The chain is built from TRBV6-4 and TRBJ2-1; possible D gene TRBD2, 5 bases. With 2 bases removed from V and 2 bases from J, the gap between germline ends came to 13 bases. The CDR3 covers 16 residues. The germline gives CDR1 MRHNA, CDR2 SNTAGT. The CDR3 is CASSDRLAQTYNEQFF. Here the CDR3 DNA reads TGTGCCAGCAGTGACAGGCTAGCCCAGACCTACAATGAGCAGTTCTTC.

This clone turned up a few times. The chain carries TRBV5-1 and TRBJ1-1, with TRBD1 matching 7 bases. This CDR3 is 17 amino acids long. Germline V gene sequence: CDR1 SGHRS, CDR2 YFSETQ. V lost 4 bases, J lost 0 bases, and 12 bases stayed unmatched. Here the CDR3 reads CASSPWKGDRVNTEAFF. CDR3 DNA sequence: TGCGCCAGCAGCCCTTGGAAGGGAGACAGGGTGAACACTGAAGCTTTCTTT.

The chain has TRBV4-1 and TRBJ2-7, with 8 bases lining up with TRBD2. The CDR3 spans 15 residues. CDR1 is MGHRA and CDR2 is YSYEKL in the germline V gene. V was pared by 1 base and J by 6 bases, with 8 bases of the junction left unmatched. The CDR3 nucleotides are TGCGCCAGCAGCCAAGCCGGGACTAGTTTTGGCGAGCAGTACTTC. It is translated as CASSQAGTSFGEQYF.

This sequence joins TRBV7-6 and TRBJ2-2; TRBD2 matches at 10 bases. Trimming removed 5 bases from V and 6 bases from J; junction bases left unmatched: 12. Germline values: CDR1 SGHVS, CDR2 FNYEAQ. The CDR3 loop spans 17 amino acids. Here the CDR3 DNA reads TGTGCCAGCAGCCCTGGGGCTAGCGGGAGAACCTCCGGGGAGCTGTTTTTT. As protein: CASSPGASGRTSGELFF.

This chain links TRBV4-3 with TRBJ1-6, with D possibly being TRBD1 (6 bases). This CDR3 has 14 residues. Per the germline V gene, CDR1 is LGHNA and CDR2 is YSLEER. The germline V and J ends were trimmed by 6 bases and 11 bases, with 17 bases remaining between them. The CDR3 loop is CASRIQGAATPLHF. The CDR3 region has the DNA TGCGCCAGCAGGATACAGGGCGCGGCGACACCCCTCCACTTT.

This chain joins TRBV20-1 and TRBJ1-2; D remains unclear. Germline CDR1 DFQATT, CDR2 SNEGSKA (reference sequence). The CDR3 runs 11 residues. Trimming took off 6 bases at V and 8 bases at J, with 13 bases between the two ends. Written as DNA, the CDR3 is TGCAGTGCCCCGGATCTTGACGGCTACACCTTC. This codes for CSAPDLDGYTF.